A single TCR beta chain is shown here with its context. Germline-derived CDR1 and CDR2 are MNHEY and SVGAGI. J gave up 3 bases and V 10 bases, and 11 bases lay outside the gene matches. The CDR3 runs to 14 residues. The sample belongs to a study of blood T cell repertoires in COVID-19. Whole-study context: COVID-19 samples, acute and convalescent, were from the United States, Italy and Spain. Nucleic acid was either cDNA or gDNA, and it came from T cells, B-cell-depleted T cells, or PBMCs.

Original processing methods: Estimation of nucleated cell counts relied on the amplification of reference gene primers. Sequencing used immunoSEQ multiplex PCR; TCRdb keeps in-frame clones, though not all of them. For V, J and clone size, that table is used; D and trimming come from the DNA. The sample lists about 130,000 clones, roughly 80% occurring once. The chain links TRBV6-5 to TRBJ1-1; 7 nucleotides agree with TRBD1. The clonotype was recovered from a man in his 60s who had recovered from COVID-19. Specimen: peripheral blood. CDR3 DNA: TGTGCCACGACTAAAGGGGGCGCAGACACTGAAGCTTTCTTT. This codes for CATTKGGADTEAFF.